This passage covers 23 T cell receptor beta chains from one sample sequenced in a study of blood T cell repertoires in COVID-19. Using immunoSEQ multiplex PCR, the repertoire was profiled, and TCRdb retains in-frame clones only, with some absent. Among some 250,000 clones, 80% to 90% were seen once, and the ten largest hold approximately 2.1%. Sequenced: peripheral blood. All receptors derive from a man aged 25-45 years who had recovered from COVID-19.

The rearrangement joins TRBV7-2 to TRBJ1-2, with a weak D call TRBD1 (6 bases). The germline gives CDR1 SGHTA, CDR2 FQGNSA. This CDR3 has 15 amino acids. V lost 3 bases to trimming and J lost 2 bases, with 13 bases between them. The DNA for the CDR3 is TGTGCCAGCAGCTTCACGGGACACTACAACTATGGCTACACCTTC. Amino acids: CASSFTGHYNYGYTF.

This chain links TRBV9 with TRBJ1-2; 7 nucleotides match TRBD1. With 5 bases clipped from V and 4 bases from J, the junction kept 14 bases outside the gene matches. The CDR3 covers 16 residues. The germline CDR1 and CDR2 sequences are SGDLS and YYNGEE. This CDR3 reads CASRRGRGEFSYGYTF. The CDR3 DNA sequence: TGTGCCAGCAGAAGGGGCAGGGGGGAATTCAGCTATGGCTACACCTTC.

DNA for the CDR3: TGCGCCAGCAGCTTAGGAGCTAGCGAATACAATGAGCAGTTCTTC. Amino acids: CASSLGASEYNEQFF. The rearrangement joins TRBV5-1 to TRBJ2-1, with a weak D call TRBD2 (6 bases). The CDR3 extends over 15 amino acids. Trimming removed 2 bases from V and 4 bases from J, with 13 bases in between. Germline V lookup: CDR1 SGHRS, CDR2 YFSETQ.

This clone has a single count. The V call is TRBV18, the J call TRBJ1-1; D possibly corresponds to TRBD1 (5 bases). The germline V and J ends were trimmed by 4 bases and 0 bases, with 12 bases remaining between them. The germline CDR1 and CDR2 sequences are KGHSH and LQKENI. There are 15 residues in the CDR3. DNA of the CDR3: TGTGCCAGCTCACTCGGTCGACAGATGAACACTGAAGCTTTCTTT. Protein: CASSLGRQMNTEAFF.

The rearrangement uses TRBV19 and TRBJ1-2, with D possibly being TRBD1 (6 bases). The CDR3 consists of 13 residues. Trimming took 7 bases from V and 3 from J, leaving 12 bases between them. The germline gives CDR1 LNHDA, CDR2 SQIVND (reference sequence). This CDR3 is CASKVTGYYGYTF. The CDR3 DNA reads TGTGCCAGTAAGGTGACAGGCTACTATGGCTACACCTTC.

The rearrangement uses TRBV19 and TRBJ2-4, with D unresolved. Trimming stripped 7 bases from V and 0 bases from J, with 13 bases between. Per the germline V gene, CDR1 is LNHDA and CDR2 is SQIVND (reference sequence). There are 15 residues in the CDR3. CDR3: CASNIKRIAKNIQYF. CDR3 in DNA: TGTGCCAGTAACATAAAGAGGATAGCCAAAAACATTCAGTACTTC. Full variable domain (outside the CDR3, taken from reference TRBV19 and TRBJ2-4): DGGITQSPKYLFRKEGQNVTLSCEQNLNHDAMYWYRQDPGQGLRLIYYSQIVNDFQKGDIAEGYSVSREKKESFPLTVTSAQKNPTAFYLCASNIKRIAKNIQYFGAGTRLSVL.

CDR3 sequence reads: CASSPPGQGGYEQYF. The CDR3 DNA follows: TGTGCCAGCTCACCACCGGGACAGGGGGGATACGAGCAGTACTTC. The chain joins TRBV18 to TRBJ2-7; TRBD1 matches 11 bases. This CDR3 is built from 15 residues. The germline gives CDR1 KGHSH, CDR2 LQKENI. The V segment lost 0 bases and the J segment 4 bases; nucleotides outside the gene matches: 2.

This rearrangement joins TRBV27 to TRBJ1-6; no clear D gene. The V end lost 6 bases, the J end lost 4 bases, and 10 bases lay between the germline ends. Germline V CDR1 and CDR2: MNHEY, SMNVEV (reference sequence). This CDR3 is 14 amino acids long. CDR3 amino acids: CASRPGFYNSPLHF. The CDR3 DNA sequence: TGTGCCAGCAGGCCGGGATTTTATAATTCACCCCTCCACTTT.

This clone was observed a few times. This rearrangement joins TRBV6-4 to TRBJ1-2, with 7 bases aligning to TRBD1. Looked up from germline, CDR1 is MRHNA and CDR2 is SNTAGT. Trimming removed 3 bases from V and 6 bases from J; junction bases left unmatched: 7. The CDR3 sequence is 14 residues long. CDR3 loop: CASSEEGAVDGYTF. CDR3 sequence (DNA): TGTGCCAGCAGTGAAGAGGGGGCGGTGGATGGCTACACCTTC.

This chain uses TRBV5-6 with TRBJ2-2, with 9 positions matching TRBD2. Germline CDR1 reads SGHDT; CDR2 reads YYEEEE. V lost 2 bases to trimming and J lost 0 bases; unmatched junction nucleotides: 5. The CDR3 runs to 17 residues. CDR3 in DNA: TGTGCCAGCAGCTTCCCGCTAGCGGGGACGAACACCGGGGAGCTGTTTTTT. Its protein is CASSFPLAGTNTGELFF.

The V gene is TRBV14, the J gene TRBJ2-7; 11 nucleotides align to TRBD2. V gave up 1 base and J gave up 0 bases; unmatched junction bases: 5. Germline V gene data show CDR1 as SGHDN and CDR2 as FVKESK. The CDR3 sequence is 17 residues long. The CDR3 sequence is CASSQATSGGRSYEQYF. The CDR3 DNA follows: TGTGCCAGCAGCCAAGCCACTAGCGGGGGCCGCTCCTACGAGCAGTACTTC. Full variable domain (missing parts from reference TRBV14 and TRBJ2-7): EAGVTQFPSHSVIEKGQTVTLRCDPISGHDNLYWYRRVMGKEIKFLLHFVKESKQDESGMPNNRFLAERTGGTYSTLKVQPAELEDSGVYFCASSQATSGGRSYEQYFGPGTRLTVT.

On this clone: Sequence at one end of the junction differs from germline and may be a read error. The rearrangement joins TRBV7-9 to TRBJ2-3; TRBD2 aligns across 10 bases. The V gene's germline CDR1 is SEHNR and CDR2 FQNEAQ (reference sequence). The CDR3 contains 15 residues. The CDR3 loop is CASSSLAGGTDTQYF. CDR3 DNA: TGTGCCAGCAGCTCGTTAGCGGGGGGCACGGATACGCAGTATTTT.

The J gene is TRBJ2-7, the V gene TRBV27; D unresolved. The CDR3 totals 14 residues. Trimming took 1 base from V and 0 from J, leaving 7 bases between them. Germline assignment: CDR1 MNHEY and CDR2 SMNVEV (reference sequence). The CDR3 sequence is CASSLFGSSYEQYF. Written as DNA, the CDR3 is TGTGCCAGCAGTTTATTCGGTAGCTCCTACGAGCAGTACTTC.

The rearrangement joins TRBV12-1 to TRBJ2-5; the table calls TRBD2, which could not be checked here. TRBV12-1 is a pseudogene. The CDR3 is 14 residues long. The CDR3 loop is CASSSRDFKETQYF. Here the CDR3 DNA reads TGTGCCAGCAGCTCCCGGGATTTCAAAGAGACCCAGTACTTC.

The chain uses TRBV7-2 and TRBJ2-3; D may be TRBD2 (7 bases). The CDR3 runs to 13 residues. With 4 bases removed from V and 13 bases from J, the gap between germline ends came to 18 bases. Germline CDR1 reads SGHTA; CDR2 reads FQGNSA. The CDR3, as DNA: TGTGCCAGCAGCTCAAAAGGGGGGGCCCTGGAGTATTTT. Translated, it gives CASSSKGGALEYF.

This chain connects TRBV6-5 to TRBJ1-4; D is uncertain. The CDR3 length is 13 residues. CDR1 is MNHEY, CDR2 SVGAGI, per germline. V lost 6 bases, J lost 0 bases, and 5 bases lay in between. The CDR3: CASRFTTNEKLFF. CDR3 coding DNA: TGTGCCAGCAGGTTTACAACTAATGAAAAACTGTTTTTT.

The chain couples TRBV11-2 to TRBJ2-7, with 9 positions matching TRBD2. Germline CDR1 is SGHAT and CDR2 is FQNNGV. The CDR3 runs to 17 residues. After removal of 3 bases from V and 4 bases from J, the junction contained 13 bases not matched to a gene. For the CDR3, the DNA is TGTGCCAGCAGCTTGGACCCAGGGACTAGCAGAAATTACGAGCAGTACTTC. Translating it yields CASSLDPGTSRNYEQYF.

The chain carries TRBV7-2 and TRBJ2-3, with 8 bases lining up with TRBD2. The V gene end was trimmed by 0 bases and the J gene end by 0 bases; junction bases not matched to a gene: 8. Germline lookup yields CDR1 SGHTA and CDR2 FQGNSA. The CDR3 is 18 amino acids. CDR3 loop: CASSLAALAGPSTDTQYF. CDR3 in DNA: TGTGCCAGCAGCTTAGCGGCGCTAGCGGGCCCTAGCACAGATACGCAGTATTTT. Filled out from reference TRBV7-2 and TRBJ2-3, the complete variable domain reads GAGVSQSPSNKVTEKGKDVELRCDPISGHTALYWYRQSLGQGLEFLIYFQGNSAPDKSGLPSDRFSAERTGGSVSTLTIQRTQQEDSAVYLCASSLAALAGPSTDTQYFGPGTRLTVL.

The chain joins TRBV18 to TRBJ1-2, with 7 bases that match TRBD1. This CDR3 has 14 residues. The J segment lost 7 bases and the V segment lost 6 bases, leaving 11 bases of the junction unmatched. Per germline, CDR1 KGHSH and CDR2 LQKENI. The CDR3 spells CASSYRQGVSGYTF. The CDR3 DNA reads TGTGCCAGCTCCTACCGGCAGGGGGTAAGTGGCTACACCTTC.

This clone was seen a handful of times. The chain is built from TRBV4-2 and TRBJ2-7, with a tentative D call TRBD1 (6 bases). V was pared by 4 bases and J by 0 bases, with 16 bases between. The CDR3 covers 16 residues. Germline V gives CDR1 LGHNA, CDR2 YNFKEQ. As DNA, the CDR3 is TGTGCCAGCAGCCGATCAGTGACAGGAGGCTCCTACGAGCAGTACTTC. Residues: CASSRSVTGGSYEQYF.

The rearrangement uses TRBV18 and TRBJ1-5; TRBD1 aligns across 7 bases. The germline gives CDR1 KGHSH, CDR2 LQKENI. The CDR3 totals 15 residues. V was clipped by 3 bases and J by 6 bases; unmatched bases: 8. The CDR3 sequence: CASSPGLTGAQPQHF. In DNA, the CDR3 is TGTGCCAGCTCACCCGGTCTAACAGGGGCTCAGCCCCAGCATTTT.

V usage is TRBV5-5 and J usage is TRBJ1-1; a possible D gene is TRBD1 (6 bases). CDR3 length: 15 residues. V lost 4 bases and J lost 1, with 14 bases in between. The germline CDR1 and CDR2 sequences are SGHKS and YYEKEE (reference sequence). CDR3 in DNA: TGTGCCAGCAGCCGTATGGGACACTCGAACACTGAAGCTTTCTTT. Its protein is CASSRMGHSNTEAFF.

The rearrangement joins TRBV25-1 to TRBJ2-7, with 8 bases matching TRBD2. In germline, CDR1 is MGHDK, CDR2 SYGVNS. The CDR3 runs 14 residues. J lost 1 base, V lost 8 bases, and 7 bases had no gene match. The CDR3 sequence: CASAFSGASYEQYF. CDR3 bases: TGTGCCAGCGCCTTTAGCGGGGCTTCCTACGAGCAGTACTTC.